One sample yielded the 8 T cell receptor beta chains listed below, sequenced in a study of CD8 T cells in Susac syndrome. An input of about 0.45 to 1 ug of RNA was subjected to reverse transcription using random hexamers. Each CDR3 protein is one row after TCRdb ran MiXCR on the immunoSEQ multiplex PCR reads. The top ten hold less than 0.11% of the sample, which has roughly 250,000 distinct CDR3 sequences, 90% to 97% seen once. The sample taken for sequencing was CD4+ T cells from PBMCs. These TCRs come from a human donor with Susac syndrome.

The chain recombines TRBV2 with TRBJ2-5; D is tentatively TRBD1 or TRBD2 (5 bases each). Germline assignment: CDR1 SNHLY and CDR2 FYNNEI. V lost 6 bases and J 4 bases, leaving 9 bases between the germline ends. The CDR3 is made up of 12 amino acids. CDR3 in amino acids: CASRAGRETQYF. CDR3 nucleotide sequence: TGTGCCAGCAGAGCAGGGAGAGAGACCCAGTACTTC.

V gene TRBV7-2 combines with J gene TRBJ2-3; D remains unclear. Looked up from germline, CDR1 is SGHTA and CDR2 is FQGNSA. V lost 5 bases and J 6 bases, leaving 18 bases between the germline ends. This CDR3 has 15 residues. The DNA of the CDR3 is TGTGCCAGCAGCCGGGCGGCCCGAATTCCGGATACGCAGTATTTT. This gives the protein CASSRAARIPDTQYF.

This clonotype was found once. The chain employs TRBV29-1 and TRBJ1-1; no clear D. CDR1 is SQVTM and CDR2 is ANQGSEA in the germline V gene. The CDR3 totals 12 residues. The V end was cut by 3 bases, the J end by 1 base, with 6 bases between. CDR3 in amino acids: CSVDRRNTEAFF. The CDR3 nucleotides read TGCAGCGTTGACAGACGGAACACTGAAGCTTTCTTT.

The chain employs TRBV9 and TRBJ1-5; the D is unclear. CDR1 and CDR2 (germline): SGDLS, YYNGEE. The CDR3 extends over 14 amino acids. Between the trimmed V and J ends, which lost 5 bases and 5 bases, there was a span of 14 bases. The CDR3 reads CASSKDPDYQPQHF. CDR3 in DNA: TGTGCCAGCAGTAAAGACCCGGATTATCAGCCCCAGCATTTT. Filled out from reference TRBV9 and TRBJ1-5, the complete variable domain reads DSGVTQTPKHLITATGQRVTLRCSPRSGDLSVYWYQQSLDQGLQFLIQYYNGEERAKGNILERFSAQQFPDLHSELNLSSLELGDSALYFCASSKDPDYQPQHFGDGTRLSIL.

This rearrangement joins TRBV7-9 to TRBJ2-5; TRBD2 aligns across 7 bases. CDR1 SEHNR and CDR2 FQNEAQ come from the germline V gene (reference sequence). This CDR3 contains 15 residues. The J segment lost 3 bases and the V segment lost 2 bases, leaving 6 bases of the junction unmatched. CDR3 loop: CASSLILAAEETQYF. For the CDR3, the DNA is TGTGCCAGCAGCTTAATTCTAGCGGCAGAAGAGACCCAGTACTTC.

This chain's CDR3 is CSLMREYNEQFF. The CDR3 DNA reads TGCAGTCTCATGAGAGAATACAATGAGCAGTTCTTC. This chain connects TRBV20-1 to TRBJ2-1; D gene unclear. V was pared by 8 bases and J by 4 bases, with 12 bases between. Germline assignment: CDR1 DFQATT and CDR2 SNEGSKA (reference sequence). The CDR3 has 12 amino acids.

This clonotype was seen a single time. The J gene is TRBJ1-2, the V gene TRBV18; D gene ambiguous. The germline V gene has CDR1 KGHSH and CDR2 LQKENI. Between the trimmed V and J ends, which lost 0 bases and 3 bases, there was a span of 14 bases. The CDR3 is made up of 16 amino acids. CDR3: CASSPPGQRRDYGYTF. Here the CDR3 DNA reads TGTGCCAGCTCACCACCGGGCCAGCGTCGAGACTATGGCTACACCTTC.

The chain is built from TRBV4-1 and TRBJ2-5; 11 bases are shared with TRBD2. Germline trimming cut 8 bases from V and 3 bases from J; bases unmatched to any gene: 5. This CDR3 region has 14 residues. Germline V gene lookup returns CDR1 MGHRA and CDR2 YSYEKL. The CDR3 DNA is TGCGCCAGCGGTCTGGGACTAGCGGAAGAGACCCAGTACTTC. This codes for CASGLGLAEETQYF.